This T cell receptor (beta chain) was identified during a study of blood T cell repertoires in COVID-19. From germline, CDR1 is SGHNT and CDR2 YYREEE (reference sequence). This CDR3 has 16 residues. Trimming removed 4 bases from V and 0 bases from J, with 15 bases in between. TCRdb's table, derived via immunoSEQ multiplex PCR, lists solely in-frame clones and lacks some. The table records around 310,000 clones, approximately 87% of them present only once. The chain links TRBV5-4 to TRBJ2-3; unclear D gene. The receptor was isolated from a woman aged 45-65 years with active or convalescent COVID-19. Sequenced: peripheral blood. CDR3 protein: CASSAPSTPSTDTQYF. The CDR3 region has the DNA TGTGCCAGCAGCGCTCCCTCAACACCTAGCACAGATACGCAGTATTTT.